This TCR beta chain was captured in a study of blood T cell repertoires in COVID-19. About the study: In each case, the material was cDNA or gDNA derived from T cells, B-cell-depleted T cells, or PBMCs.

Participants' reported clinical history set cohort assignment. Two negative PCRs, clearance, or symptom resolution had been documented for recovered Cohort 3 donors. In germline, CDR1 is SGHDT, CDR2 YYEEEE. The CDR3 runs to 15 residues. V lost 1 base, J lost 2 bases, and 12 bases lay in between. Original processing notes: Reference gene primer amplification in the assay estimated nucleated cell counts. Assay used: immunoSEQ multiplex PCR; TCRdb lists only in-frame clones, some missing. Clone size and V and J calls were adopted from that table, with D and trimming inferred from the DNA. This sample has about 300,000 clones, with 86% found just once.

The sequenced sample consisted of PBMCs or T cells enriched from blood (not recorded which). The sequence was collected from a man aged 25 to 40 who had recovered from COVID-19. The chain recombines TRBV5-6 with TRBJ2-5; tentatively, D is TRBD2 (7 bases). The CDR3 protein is CASSLSRGLQETQYF. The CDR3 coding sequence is TGTGCCAGCAGCTTGTCCAGGGGACTACAAGAGACCCAGTACTTC.